This T cell receptor beta chain was identified in a study of T cell responses to AZD1222 COVID-19 vaccine. The overall study: Doses given second, at about 4 or about 12 weeks, were pooled.

Details on this clone: Its specificity is unknown.

TCRdb's table, derived via immunoSEQ multiplex PCR, lists solely in-frame clones and lacks some. The data show around 99,000 clones, with 89% seen just once and about 7% held by the top ten. J was trimmed by 4 bases and V by 3 bases; bases with no gene match: 6. The CDR3 has 15 amino acids. Germline CDR1 MNHEY, CDR2 SMNVEV (reference sequence). Points from the study as a whole: The peak T cell response came first, and repertoires were sampled only after it.

Sample: peripheral blood, taken on day 0 of AZD1222 vaccination. This TCR came from an adult in good health. The V call is TRBV27, the J call TRBJ2-1, with 7 bases identical to TRBD1. The CDR3 sequence: CASSFTGARYNEQFF. CDR3 coding DNA: TGTGCCAGCAGTTTTACAGGGGCCCGATACAATGAGCAGTTCTTC.